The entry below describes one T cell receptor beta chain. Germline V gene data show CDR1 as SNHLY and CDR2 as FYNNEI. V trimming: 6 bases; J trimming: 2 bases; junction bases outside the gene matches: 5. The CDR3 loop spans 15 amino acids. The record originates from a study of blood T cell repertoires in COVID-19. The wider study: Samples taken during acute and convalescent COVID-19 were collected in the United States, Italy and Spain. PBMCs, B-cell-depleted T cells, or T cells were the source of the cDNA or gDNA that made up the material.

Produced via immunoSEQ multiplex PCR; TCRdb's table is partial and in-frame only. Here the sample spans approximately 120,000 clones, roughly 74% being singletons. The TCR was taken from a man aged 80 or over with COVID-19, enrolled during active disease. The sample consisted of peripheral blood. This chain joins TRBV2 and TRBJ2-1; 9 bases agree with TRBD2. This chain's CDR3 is CASRVSGSPYNEQFF. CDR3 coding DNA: TGTGCCAGCAGGGTTAGCGGGAGCCCCTACAATGAGCAGTTCTTC. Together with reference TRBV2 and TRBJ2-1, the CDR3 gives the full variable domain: EPEVTQTPSHQVTQMGQEVILRCVPISNHLYFYWYRQILGQKVEFLVSFYNNEISEKSEIFDDQFSVERPDGSNFTLKIRSTKLEDSAMYFCASRVSGSPYNEQFFGPGTRLTVL.